The present TCR beta chain was sequenced within a study of blood T cell repertoires in COVID-19 (TCRdb year 2020). The study in broad terms: Collaborator samples came from the United States, Italy and Spain and covered acute and convalescent phases of COVID-19. The material from the prospective study consisted of cDNA or gDNA derived from T cells, B-cell-depleted T cells, or PBMCs. The repertoires were made available in a free public database intended to serve as a resource for research on the immune response to SARS-CoV-2. A de-identified subject ID, COVID-19 status, age in years and sex were almost always included in the sample metadata. Deeply sampled blood TCRbeta repertoires from subjects exposed to, actively infected with, or recovered from COVID-19 were included in the dataset. Samples came from the ongoing ImmuneRACE study (first 160 participants) plus 1,254 subjects from 6 global collaborators. HLA class I and class II types, where available, came from metadata supplied by the sample provider rather than from assay-based typing. Here is what the overall study found, with its caveats: How much clinical and demographic metadata was included differed by source and by participant, and the metadata was provided uncurated.

CDR1 SGHAT and CDR2 FQNNGV are derived from the germline V gene. The CDR3 runs 15 amino acids, cysteine and phenylalanine included. CDR3 DNA only is kept here, 45 bases in frame from base 1. The germline V and J ends show losses of 1 base and 2 bases respectively, and no gene match explains 4 bases of the junction. The immunoSEQ Assay, a bias-controlled multiplex PCR, was used to amplify TCRbeta CDR3 regions from genomic DNA. Per the source publication's procedure: Nucleated cell counts per sample were estimated from amplification of reference gene primers within the assay. Sequence reads were collapsed and filtered to measure the absolute abundance of every unique TCRbeta CDR3 rearrangement. For each sample, productive Simpson clonality was calculated by taking the square root of Simpson's diversity index across productive rearrangements. TCRdb took over this immuneACCESS table, retaining in-frame rearrangements with V and J assigned. Such tables are incomplete; in checked studies, under half of the missing clones stem from an unresolved V gene, and the remainder is unexplained. V, J and clone size derive from that table, while D and trimming were established from the DNA sequence. Present in this sample are 130,000 or so clones, about four fifths of which were seen just once. Together, the top ten hold about 3.4% of the sample.

In the prospective study, participants were about 18 to 95 years old, resided in approximately 25 geographic areas of the United States, and were enrolled through a virtual design. Cohort assignment in the prospective study relied on participant-reported clinical history from a screening survey and a study questionnaire. Mobile phlebotomists in the prospective study collected whole blood, serum and a nasopharyngeal or oropharyngeal swab from every participant. Additional blood draws and questionnaires over an approximately 2-month period could optionally be provided by prospective study participants. Before DNA extraction, blood samples from the prospective study were shipped at room temperature or frozen. This clone was observed once. Its antigen is still unknown. It has no much larger one-base neighbor in the sample; base qualities were not kept.

The sequence joins TRBV11-2 to TRBJ2-7; 8 middle bases align to TRBD2. The source is a woman between 50 and 59 years old with acute COVID-19. The sample taken for sequencing was PBMCs or T cells enriched from blood (not recorded which). This receptor has the CDR3 CASSLGLAITYEQYF. The sequenced DNA is TGTGCCAGCAGCTTAGGACTAGCGATAACCTACGAGCAGTACTTC. Extended through the reference TRBV11-2 and TRBJ2-7 proteins, this CDR3 yields the full variable domain: EAGVAQSPRYKIIEKRQSVAFWCNPISGHATLYWYQQILGQGPKLLIQFQNNGVVDDSQLPKDRFSAERLKGVDSTLKIQPAKLEDSAVYLCASSLGLAITYEQYFGPGTRLTVT.